These T cell receptor beta chains were read from a single sample in a study of T cells after posttransplantation cyclophosphamide. Some clones are missing from TCRdb's copy, which holds only in-frame ones; the method was immunoSEQ multiplex PCR. Recorded here are just over 25,000 clones, none singletons. Sequencing used PBMCs. The receptors come from a man aged 45-65 years in good health, CMV-negative, and a related stem cell transplant donor. The CDR3 runs from the conserved cysteine through the conserved F or W. A D gene is named only where the DNA matches it firmly. Sizes are listed as once, few, many or a size class.

D	V	size	J	DNA	CDR3
TRBD2	TRBV4-1	many	TRBJ2-1	TGCGCCAGCAGCCAAGTTGATAGCGGGAGGAATGAGCAGTTCTTC	CASSQVDSGRNEQFF
NA	TRBV5-1	many	TRBJ2-5	TGCGCCAGCAGCAGAGGCCGCCAAGAGACCCAGTACTTC	CASSRGRQETQYF
NA	TRBV19	many	TRBJ2-7	TGTGCCAGTAGTATTGTCTTGGGTAGCGTGTACGAGCAGTACTTC	CASSIVLGSVYEQYF
TRBD2	TRBV18	many	TRBJ2-5	TGTGCCAGCTCACCTGGGACTAGCGGGAGTGGGTCGGAGACCCAGTACTTC	CASSPGTSGSGSETQYF
TRBD2	TRBV7-8	few	TRBJ2-1	TGTGCCAGCAGCTTGCCTAGCGGCTCCTACAATGAGCAGTTCTTC	CASSLPSGSYNEQFF
TRBD2	TRBV2	many	TRBJ2-2	TGTGCCAGCAGAGGACTAGCGGGGGGCACCGGGGAGCTGTTTTTT	CASRGLAGGTGELFF
NA	TRBV5-1	many	TRBJ2-7	TGCGCCAGCAGCTCGGGACATAACTACGAGCAGTACTTC	CASSSGHNYEQYF
TRBD1	TRBV13	many	TRBJ2-5	TGTGCCAGCAGCTTCGCCTACAGGGGGCAAGAGACCCAGTACTTC	CASSFAYRGQETQYF
TRBD1	TRBV18	many	TRBJ1-6	TGTGCCAGCTCACAGGGGACAGGGGATAATAATTCACCCCTCCACTTT	CASSQGTGDNNSPLHF
TRBD2	TRBV4-2	medium-sized	TRBJ2-3	TGTGCCAGCCAAGTGCTAGCGGGGGGCACAGATACGCAGTATTTT	CASQVLAGGTDTQYF
NA	TRBV30	many	TRBJ2-5	TGTGCCTGCAGGGGCTTGCAAGAGACCCAGTACTTC	CACRGLQETQYF
TRBD1	TRBV2	many	TRBJ2-3	TGTGCCAGCGGGGGGGGGACAGGGAGAGCAGATACGCAGTATTTT	CASGGGTGRADTQYF
TRBD2	TRBV10-3	many	TRBJ2-1	TGTGCCATCAGTGATTTGGCGGGAGGCTACAATGAGCAGTTCTTC	CAISDLAGGYNEQFF
TRBD2	TRBV10-3	many	TRBJ2-2	TGTGCCATCAGTGAAGAGCGGGGGAGCACCGGGGAGCTGTTTTTT	CAISEERGSTGELFF
NA	TRBV2	many	TRBJ1-2	TGTGCCAGCAGCCTCTATCGACAATTAACTTGGGATGGCTACACCTTC	CASSLYRQLTWDGYTF
TRBD2	TRBV6-6	many	TRBJ2-1	TGTGCCAGCAGTTACCAAACTAGCGGGATCGACAATGAGCAGTTCTTC	CASSYQTSGIDNEQFF
NA	TRBV5-4	many	TRBJ2-7	TGTGCCAGCAGCCCCGACAGTAGGTACGAGCAGTACTTC	CASSPDSRYEQYF
NA	TRBV5-4	many	TRBJ1-2	TGTGCCAGCAGCTTAGTAGCAGGGAACTATGGCTACACCTTC	CASSLVAGNYGYTF
TRBD1	TRBV6-1	many	TRBJ2-5	TGTGCCACCCGAGGACAGGGGGAAAGAGAGACCCAGTACTTC	CATRGQGERETQYF
NA	TRBV9	many	TRBJ2-3	TGTGCCAGCGCTCCCGGGAAATTT	CASAPGKF
NA	TRBV18	many	TRBJ2-1	TGTGCCAGCTCAGAACCGACAGCCCGAATTGGGCAGTTCTTC	CASSEPTARIGQFF
NA	TRBV11-2	many	TRBJ2-7	TGTGCCAGCAGCTTCTCATCGACATACTACGAGCAGTACTTC	CASSFSSTYYEQYF
TRBD1	TRBV2	many	TRBJ2-2	TGTGCCAGCAGTGATACAGGGGCTGGCGGGGAGCTGTTTTTT	CASSDTGAGGELFF
TRBD2	TRBV4-2	many	TRBJ2-1	TGTGCCAGCAGCCAAGACGGGACTAGCGGCTACAATGAGCAGTTCTTC	CASSQDGTSGYNEQFF
TRBD1	TRBV6-5	many	TRBJ2-3	TGTGCCAGCAGTAACGCCGGACAGGCCAATACGCAGTATTTT	CASSNAGQANTQYF
TRBD1	TRBV6-5	many	TRBJ1-5	TGTGCCAGCAGGCGACAGGGGGCTGTTGATCAGCCCCAGCATTTT	CASRRQGAVDQPQHF
NA	TRBV6-1	many	TRBJ2-7	TGTGCCAGCAGTGAGGCGGAGACGGGTTCCTACGAGCAGTACTTC	CASSEAETGSYEQYF
TRBD2	TRBV2	many	TRBJ2-7	TGTGCCAGCAGTGGACTAGCGGGTACCTACGAGCAGTACTTC	CASSGLAGTYEQYF
NA	TRBV7-6	many	TRBJ2-5	TGTGCCAGCAGCTTACGGCAAGAGACCCAGTACTTC	CASSLRQETQYF
NA	TRBV4-2	many	TRBJ1-2	TGTGCCAGCAGCCCCCATTCCGGGGGCTACACCTTC	CASSPHSGGYTF
NA	TRBV6-1	many	TRBJ2-4	TGTGCCAGCAGTGGGGAGGCTTACCCAAACATTCAGTACTTC	CASSGEAYPNIQYF
TRBD1	TRBV6-6	many	TRBJ1-5	TGTGCCAGCAGCCTCCCGACAGGGGGCACCCTTCAGCCCCAGCATTTT	CASSLPTGGTLQPQHF
TRBD1	TRBV15	many	TRBJ2-1	TGTGCCACCAGCAGAAGGACAGGGGGATACAATGAGCAGTTCTTC	CATSRRTGGYNEQFF
NA	TRBV6-1	many	TRBJ2-7	TGTGCCAGCAGTCCCGGGACACAGTCCTACGAGCAGTACTTC	CASSPGTQSYEQYF
TRBD2	TRBV7-9	many	TRBJ2-5	TGTGCCAGCAGCTCGGGACTAGCGGGGAGGTACCAAGAGACCCAGTACTTC	CASSSGLAGRYQETQYF
TRBD1	TRBV5-1	many	TRBJ2-3	TGCGCCAGCAGCTTGGTTGGGACAGGGTTGTCCCCTAGCACAGATACGCAGTATTTT	CASSLVGTGLSPSTDTQYF
NA	TRBV5-1	many	TRBJ2-5	TGCGCCAGCAGCTTGGGCCAGGGCAAAGAGACCCAGTACTTC	CASSLGQGKETQYF
NA	TRBV5-1	many	TRBJ2-7	TGCGCCAGCAGCCCCTCTGGGCTCTTATACGAGCAGTACTTC	CASSPSGLLYEQYF
NA	TRBV4-2	many	TRBJ1-4	TGTGCCAGCAGCCAAGATACAGGGATGAGGGAAAAACTGTTTTTT	CASSQDTGMREKLFF
NA	TRBV29-1	many	TRBJ2-3	TGCAGCGTTTGGAGGGGTCTAAGGGATACGCAGTATTTT	CSVWRGLRDTQYF
NA	TRBV18	many	TRBJ2-6	TGTGCCAGCTCACCACCGCAGAGGGCGGCCAACGTCCTGACTTTC	CASSPPQRAANVLTF
NA	TRBV4-1	many	TRBJ2-3	TGCGCCAGCAGCCAAGATAGACAGATAAGCGCAGATACGCAGTATTTT	CASSQDRQISADTQYF
NA	TRBV5-4	many	TRBJ2-7	TGTGCCAGCAGCTTGGCCACAGGACAGACCTACGAGCAGTACTTC	CASSLATGQTYEQYF
NA	TRBV5-1	many	TRBJ2-1	TGCGCCAGCAGCTTGAAACAGGCTGGGGATGAGCAGTTCTTC	CASSLKQAGDEQFF
TRBD2	TRBV7-3	many	TRBJ2-5	TGTGCCAGCACCCCGGGGGGTGCGGGGGGGCTGGAGACCCAGTACTTC	CASTPGGAGGLETQYF
NA	TRBV7-2	many	TRBJ1-3	TGTGCCAGCAGCTACTACGGAAACACCATATATTTT	CASSYYGNTIYF
TRBD2	TRBV5-1	many	TRBJ2-5	TGCGCCAGCAGAGTGACTAGCGGGAGTGAGACCCAGTACTTC	CASRVTSGSETQYF
NA	TRBV5-1	many	TRBJ1-1	TGCGCCAGCAGGCCCAACCAGAATATGAACACTGAAGCTTTCTTT	CASRPNQNMNTEAFF